This T cell receptor beta chain was identified in a study of T cells in Graves' hyperthyroidism and ophthalmopathy. At the level of the study: Upon initial diagnosis and before any treatment, peripheral blood was collected. Study findings and constraints: Blood shared most expanded thyroid clonotypes above 0.001.

The CDR3 has 12 residues. V gave up 5 bases and J gave up 8 bases, with 13 bases separating them. The V gene's germline CDR1 is SQVTM and CDR2 ANQGSEA. Comments on this clonotype: No antigen is known for it.

What was amplified from RNA transcripts were TCR beta CDR3 regions. With the HTBI primer set, the TCR CDR3 went through a first round of RT-PCR. TCRdb independently ran MiXCR on the multiplex PCR reads; one entry per CDR3 protein. Here the sample spans 250,000 to 300,000 distinct CDR3 sequences, around 20% being singletons. Used for diagnoses were clinical symptoms, serum thyroxine and TRAb, thyroid ultrasound and orbital computed tomography. Fresh peripheral blood, about 9.6 ml, yielded the PBMCs. The sample consisted of blood. The sequence was obtained from a man in his fifties with Graves' ophthalmopathy. This chain uses TRBV29-1 with TRBJ2-4; D may be TRBD1 or TRBD2 (7 bases each). The CDR3 nucleotides read TGCAGCGTTTTCAGGGGGGGAGACATTCAGTACTTC. This codes for CSVFRGGDIQYF.